This T cell receptor (beta chain) is from a study of PD-L1 blockade in urothelial cancer. Sequencing used immunoSEQ multiplex PCR; TCRdb keeps in-frame clones, though not all of them. This table has tens of thousands of clones, about nine tenths appearing once. CDR3 size: 15 residues. Trimming pared 3 bases from V and 6 bases from J, leaving 15 bases between. Per germline, CDR1 KGHSH and CDR2 LQKENI. This sample's time point: peripheral blood 6 weeks after treatment start. Per-patient samples, pretreatment and on-treatment, numbered 1 to 8. The sequence was collected from a man between 60 and 75 years old with urothelial cancer. Sample: PBMCs, taken around atezolizumab (anti-PD-L1) treatment. The rearrangement links TRBV18 to TRBJ2-1, with D maybe TRBD1 (6 bases). The CDR3 protein is CASSPVRTVPNEQFF. CDR3 DNA: TGTGCCAGCTCACCGGTCCGGACAGTCCCCAATGAGCAGTTCTTC.